Listed here are 21 T cell receptor beta chains from one sample, sequenced in a study of beta chain features in type 1 diabetes. The entirety of the isolated RNA underwent reverse transcription, so expressed TCRB transcripts were sequenced. Repertoires were generated with immunoSEQ multiplex PCR, while TCRdb's copy carries only in-frame clones and drops some. The repertoire holds roughly 290,000 clones, with about 8% as singletons. What was sequenced was central memory CD4+ T cells from blood. These receptors were taken from a young woman in good health.

The V call is TRBV7-2, the J call TRBJ2-3; D is undetermined. The CDR3 runs 15 residues. The germline gives CDR1 SGHTA, CDR2 FQGNSA. V shed 1 base and J shed 0 bases, with 8 bases lying between them. CDR3 protein: CASSLGPTSTDTQYF. The CDR3 DNA sequence: TGTGCCAGCAGCTTAGGGCCTACTAGCACAGATACGCAGTATTTT.

This chain joins TRBV19 and TRBJ2-1; 10 bases agree with TRBD2. This CDR3 region has 16 residues. V lost 0 bases and J lost 7; bases outside the gene matches: 6. The germline V gene has CDR1 LNHDA and CDR2 SQIVND (reference sequence). CDR3 residues: CASSIDPSGRLNEQFF. The CDR3 nucleotides are TGTGCCAGTAGTATAGATCCTAGCGGGAGATTAAATGAGCAGTTCTTC.

CDR3 in amino acids: CASSLAFGSGELFF. CDR3 sequence (DNA): TGTGCCAGCAGCTTAGCGTTCGGTTCCGGGGAGCTGTTTTTT. The V and J genes are TRBV7-2 and TRBJ2-2; D gene unclear. The germline V gene has CDR1 SGHTA and CDR2 FQGNSA. Deletions cut 0 bases from V and 6 bases from J, with 8 bases between. The CDR3 spans 14 residues. Looking up the rest from reference TRBV7-2 and TRBJ2-2 gives the full variable domain: GAGVSQSPSNKVTEKGKDVELRCDPISGHTALYWYRQSLGQGLEFLIYFQGNSAPDKSGLPSDRFSAERTGGSVSTLTIQRTQQEDSAVYLCASSLAFGSGELFFGEGSRLTVL.

This clone was counted between two and nine times. V gene TRBV5-8 combines with J gene TRBJ2-5; D may match TRBD1 or TRBD2 (5 bases each). V lost 4 bases and J 3 bases, leaving 13 bases between the germline ends. Germline loops: CDR1 SGHTS, CDR2 YDEGEE. The CDR3 length is 14 residues. The CDR3 DNA follows: TGTGCCAGCAGCCGAGGTGGGGGAGAAGAGACCCAGTACTTC. Its protein is CASSRGGGEETQYF.

This clone came up a few times. This sequence joins TRBV5-6 and TRBJ2-1; 7 nucleotides line up with TRBD2. The V gene's germline CDR1 is SGHDT and CDR2 YYEEEE. This CDR3 has 11 residues. V was clipped by 3 bases and J by 13 bases; unmatched bases: 4. The CDR3 protein is CASSYLAAQFF. The CDR3 nucleotides read TGTGCCAGCAGCTACCTAGCGGCTCAGTTCTTC.

This clone was seen only a few times. The chain carries TRBV2 and TRBJ2-5; 8 nucleotides agree with TRBD2. V was pared by 4 bases and J by 5 bases, with 6 bases of the junction left unmatched. Germline CDR1 SNHLY, CDR2 FYNNEI. This CDR3 is 14 amino acids long. For the CDR3, the DNA is TGTGCCAGCAGTGGGGAAGCGGGGGAGGAGACCCAGTACTTC. This sequence encodes CASSGEAGEETQYF. Combining the CDR3 with reference TRBV2 and TRBJ2-5 gives the whole variable domain EPEVTQTPSHQVTQMGQEVILRCVPISNHLYFYWYRQILGQKVEFLVSFYNNEISEKSEIFDDQFSVERPDGSNFTLKIRSTKLEDSAMYFCASSGEAGEETQYFGPGTRLLVL.

This clone came up a few times. The chain employs TRBV27 and TRBJ2-1, with 8 bases identical to TRBD2. Germline V gives CDR1 MNHEY, CDR2 SMNVEV (reference sequence). Unmatched junction bases numbered 11, after V lost 3 bases and J lost 1 base. The CDR3 is 18 residues long. CDR3 residues: CASSFRHLLAGSYNEQFF. For the CDR3, the DNA is TGTGCCAGCAGTTTCCGGCATCTGTTAGCGGGGTCCTACAATGAGCAGTTCTTC.

V and J are TRBV4-2 and TRBJ1-2; D is possibly TRBD1 (5 bases). Germline CDR1 LGHNA, CDR2 YNFKEQ. The length of the CDR3 is 16 residues. The V and J ends lost 1 base and 6 bases respectively, with 18 bases between them. CDR3 protein: CASSQAPTVAYDGYTF. The CDR3 region has the DNA TGTGCCAGCAGCCAAGCCCCGACAGTAGCTTATGATGGCTACACCTTC.

V is TRBV28 and J is TRBJ2-4; D may be TRBD2 (6 bases). CDR3 size: 16 residues. Trimming took off 2 bases at V and 7 bases at J, with 18 bases between the two ends. Germline CDR1 MDHEN, CDR2 SYDVKM. The chain's CDR3 is CASSLPLLGGANIQYF. The CDR3 DNA reads TGTGCCAGCAGTTTACCCCTCTTGGGGGGAGCGAACATTCAGTACTTC.

In its sample, this clone was seen a few times. This sample includes further DNA sequences coding for the same CDR3. The J gene is TRBJ1-5, the V gene TRBV28; maybe TRBD1 (6 bases). The V gene lost 8 bases and the J gene lost 4 bases, with 9 bases spanning the gap. CDR1 and CDR2 from the germline V gene are MDHEN and SYDVKM. There are 12 residues in the CDR3. CDR3 in amino acids: CASARGNQPQHF. The CDR3, as DNA: TGTGCCAGCGCTAGGGGGAATCAGCCCCAGCATTTT.

Regarding this clone: A much larger clone differs by one base, so this may be a read error. Other DNA sequences within the sample encode an identical CDR3. The rearrangement uses TRBV7-2 and TRBJ2-3; D not resolved. This CDR3 comprises 13 residues. The germline V gene has CDR1 SGHTA and CDR2 FQGNSA. Trimming pared 3 bases from V and 2 bases from J, leaving 6 bases between. CDR3 sequence (DNA): TGTGCCAGCAGCTTCCAGGTCACAGATACGCAGTATTTT. It codes for CASSFQVTDTQYF.

This clone turned up a few times. The chain uses TRBV5-1 and TRBJ2-5, with D perhaps matching TRBD2 (5 bases). V was clipped by 4 bases and J by 2 bases, with 15 bases between them. Germline V gene data show CDR1 as SGHRS and CDR2 as YFSETQ. The CDR3 totals 15 residues. The CDR3 coding sequence is TGCGCCAGCAGCGCCCCTGGAGAGGGACAAGAGACCCAGTACTTC. Translation gives CASSAPGEGQETQYF.

This clone was seen only a few times. Distinct nucleotide sequences in the sample also encode this CDR3. The V and J genes are TRBV18 and TRBJ2-5; D uncertain. The V end was cut by 0 bases, the J end by 5 bases, with 4 bases between. The CDR3 loop spans 12 amino acids. Germline V gene sequence: CDR1 KGHSH, CDR2 LQKENI. The CDR3 DNA sequence: TGTGCCAGCTCACCACCGGGTGAGACCCAGTACTTC. Protein sequence: CASSPPGETQYF.

The chain uses TRBV7-6 and TRBJ1-1; possible D gene TRBD1, 5 bases. The CDR3 is made up of 14 amino acids. The V end was cut by 6 bases, the J end by 1 base, with 12 bases between. Germline V gene data show CDR1 as SGHVS and CDR2 as FNYEAQ. CDR3 residues: CASSPGQGNTEAFF. The CDR3 coding sequence is TGTGCCAGCAGTCCTGGGCAGGGGAACACTGAAGCTTTCTTT.

This clone was found many times. The chain recombines TRBV5-4 with TRBJ2-1; D is tentatively TRBD1 or TRBD2 (5 bases each). Germline CDR1 is SGHNT and CDR2 is YYREEE (reference sequence). Trimming pared 3 bases from V and 5 bases from J, leaving 15 bases between. The CDR3 sequence is 15 residues long. The CDR3 loop is CASSSTSGTHNEQFF. The CDR3, as DNA: TGTGCCAGCAGCTCGACATCCGGGACCCACAATGAGCAGTTCTTC.

This chain links TRBV7-2 with TRBJ2-5; D is perhaps TRBD1 (5 bases). Germline V gene sequence: CDR1 SGHTA, CDR2 FQGNSA. V gave up 5 bases and J gave up 7 bases, with 11 bases separating them. The CDR3 is made up of 12 amino acids. The CDR3 here is CASSLDSGTQYF. CDR3 bases: TGTGCCAGCAGCCTAGACAGTGGGACCCAGTACTTC.

This clone was observed a few times. This chain connects TRBV7-2 to TRBJ2-2, with unresolved D. The CDR3 extends over 15 amino acids. The V end lost 3 bases, the J end lost 2 bases, and 10 bases lay between the germline ends. Germline V gives CDR1 SGHTA, CDR2 FQGNSA. CDR3 nucleotides: TGTGCCAGCAGCTTGGCCCTTAAAAACACCGGGGAGCTGTTTTTT. This codes for CASSLALKNTGELFF.

There are a few counts of this clone. The rearrangement joins TRBV5-1 to TRBJ2-5; D gene unclear. CDR1 is SGHRS, CDR2 YFSETQ, per germline. The CDR3 is made up of 12 amino acids. V was clipped by 7 bases and J by 2 bases, with 9 bases between them. The CDR3 nucleotides read TGCGCCAGCCCCGGCAAACAAGAGACCCAGTACTTC. Its translation: CASPGKQETQYF. Complete variable domain (other parts from reference TRBV5-1 and TRBJ2-5): KAGVTQTPRYLIKTRGQQVTLSCSPISGHRSVSWYQQTPGQGLQFLFEYFSETQRNKGNFPGRFSGRQFSNSRSEMNVSTLELGDSALYLCASPGKQETQYFGPGTRLLVL.

This clone was picked up a small number of times. This chain connects TRBV11-3 to TRBJ2-1; 7 nucleotides line up with TRBD1. The length of the CDR3 is 14 residues. With 3 bases clipped from V and 8 bases from J, the junction kept 7 bases outside the gene matches. Germline CDR1 SGHNT, CDR2 YENEEA. Here the CDR3 reads CASSLGQSWDEQFF. The DNA of the CDR3 is TGTGCCAGCAGCTTGGGACAGTCCTGGGATGAGCAGTTCTTC.

This clone came up once. The chain joins TRBV7-8 to TRBJ2-6; no firm D call. With 5 bases removed from V and 2 bases from J, the gap between germline ends came to 19 bases. CDR1 is SGHVS, CDR2 FQNEAQ, per germline. The CDR3 covers 18 residues. CDR3 coding DNA: TGTGCCAGCAGCCCCTGGCCAGCCTCTCAGGCTGGGGCCAACGTCCTGACTTTC. It yields the protein CASSPWPASQAGANVLTF.

This clone was detected a few times. J is TRBJ1-5 and V is TRBV4-3, with D uncertain. Trimming stripped 4 bases from V and 0 bases from J, with 13 bases between. Per germline, CDR1 LGHNA and CDR2 YSLEER. CDR3 length equals 16 residues. DNA of the CDR3: TGCGCCAGCAGCCGGCGAGGGAATTATAGCAATCAGCCCCAGCATTTT. Translation gives CASSRRGNYSNQPQHF.